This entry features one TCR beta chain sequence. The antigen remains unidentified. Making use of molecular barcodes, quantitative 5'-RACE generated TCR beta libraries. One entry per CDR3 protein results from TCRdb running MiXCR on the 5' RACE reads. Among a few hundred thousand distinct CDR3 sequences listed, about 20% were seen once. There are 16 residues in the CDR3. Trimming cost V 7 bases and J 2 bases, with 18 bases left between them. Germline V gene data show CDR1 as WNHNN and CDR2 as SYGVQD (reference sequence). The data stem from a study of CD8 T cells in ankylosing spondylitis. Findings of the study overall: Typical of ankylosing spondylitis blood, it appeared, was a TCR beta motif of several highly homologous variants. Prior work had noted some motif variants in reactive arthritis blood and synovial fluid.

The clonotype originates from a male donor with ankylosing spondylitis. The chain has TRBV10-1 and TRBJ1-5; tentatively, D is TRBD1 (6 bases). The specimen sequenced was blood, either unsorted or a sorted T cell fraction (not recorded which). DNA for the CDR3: TGCGCCAGCATGGGGGGCCCGGAGGAGGGCAATCAGCCCCAGCATTTT. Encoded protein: CASMGGPEEGNQPQHF.